This passage covers 30 T cell receptor beta chains from one sample sequenced in a study of T cell responses to AZD1222 COVID-19 vaccine (dated by TCRdb to 2020 to 2022). According to the study, the label for this sample's time point signals: baseline before first vaccination. Per the publication, the treatment or condition label means: meningococcal conjugate vaccine given as trial control. Library preparation employed the immunoSEQ multiplex PCR assay. TCRdb mirrors the immuneACCESS table, restricted to in-frame sequences. Some clones are absent from its copies; in checked studies, under half trace to an unresolved V gene, and the reason for the others is unknown. The sample table records 150,000 to 180,000 clones; around 85% of these occur just once. The top ten hold 5.5% of the sample. The sequenced sample was peripheral blood, obtained on day 0 of MenACWY control vaccination. These receptors originate from an adult in good health.

This clone was detected ten times or more. This chain connects TRBV19 to TRBJ1-6; TRBD1 matches at 7 bases. The CDR3 totals 15 residues. V shed 3 bases and J 7 bases; nucleotides not matched to a gene: 6. Looked up from germline, CDR1 is LNHDA and CDR2 is SQIVND (reference sequence). The CDR3 region is CASSIAGRGNSPLHF. CDR3 bases: TGTGCCAGTAGTATCGCGGGCAGGGGGAATTCACCCCTCCACTTT.

The V call is TRBV19, the J call TRBJ1-3; no definite D call. CDR3 length equals 12 residues. The germline V gene encodes CDR1 LNHDA and CDR2 SQIVND (reference sequence). The V end was cut by 5 bases, the J end by 7 bases, with 9 bases between. The CDR3 sequence is CASSGNWNTIYF. CDR3 bases: TGTGCCAGTAGTGGTAACTGGAACACCATATATTTT.

This chain joins TRBV28 and TRBJ1-5; D is unclear. In germline, CDR1 is MDHEN, CDR2 SYDVKM. The ends were cut back, 3 bases at V and 7 bases at J, with 7 bases in the middle. The CDR3 loop spans 12 amino acids. CDR3 sequence: CASSFARQPQHF. The CDR3 bases are TGTGCCAGCAGTTTCGCAAGGCAGCCCCAGCATTTT.

The chain carries TRBV7-6 and TRBJ2-7, with D possibly being TRBD2 (6 bases). V was trimmed by 2 bases and J by 2 bases, leaving 16 bases between them. Germline V gives CDR1 SGHVS, CDR2 FNYEAQ. This CDR3 comprises 16 residues. The CDR3 loop is CASSLSSTSGAYEQYF. The DNA for the CDR3 is TGTGCCAGCAGCTTAAGCAGTACCTCGGGGGCCTACGAGCAGTACTTC.

V and J are TRBV29-1 and TRBJ1-5; 10 nucleotides line up with TRBD1. The V gene's germline CDR1 is SQVTM and CDR2 ANQGSEA. V shed 6 bases, J shed 7 bases, and the junction held 3 bases outside the gene matches. CDR3 length: 12 residues. Here the CDR3 DNA reads TGCAGCGTGGGGGACAGGGGCCAGCCCCAGCATTTT. Translating gives CSVGDRGQPQHF.

This rearrangement joins TRBV4-1 to TRBJ2-1, with 9 bases that match TRBD2. J lost 4 bases, V lost 1 base, and 2 bases had no gene match. Germline lookup yields CDR1 MGHRA and CDR2 YSYEKL. The CDR3 spans 15 residues. The CDR3 region has the DNA TGCGCCAGCAGCCAAGCGACTAGCGGATACAATGAGCAGTTCTTC. Amino acids: CASSQATSGYNEQFF.

The CDR3: CASSMGQGDGQPQHF. DNA for the CDR3: TGTGCCAGTAGTATGGGACAGGGCGATGGTCAGCCCCAGCATTTT. V is TRBV19 and J is TRBJ1-5, with 9 bases lining up with TRBD1. Trimming took 3 bases from V and 6 from J; bases not matched to a gene: 6. Germline V gives CDR1 LNHDA, CDR2 SQIVND (reference sequence). This CDR3 is built from 15 residues.

The chain employs TRBV7-9 and TRBJ1-1, with TRBD1 as a possible D gene (6 bases). The V end was cut by 5 bases, the J end by 6 bases, with 16 bases between. The CDR3 sequence is 14 residues long. Germline V gene lookup returns CDR1 SEHNR and CDR2 FQNEAQ (reference sequence). CDR3 coding DNA: TGTGCCAGCAGCCCCCTACAGGGCCCCTCTGAAGCTTTCTTT. Amino acids: CASSPLQGPSEAFF.

The J gene is TRBJ1-1, the V gene TRBV6-5; unclear D gene. Trimming left V 7 bases short and J 3 bases short, with 12 bases between. The germline gives CDR1 MNHEY, CDR2 SVGAGI. This CDR3 spans 13 amino acids. The chain's CDR3 is CASKARRDTEAFF. CDR3 DNA: TGTGCCAGCAAGGCCAGGCGGGACACTGAAGCTTTCTTT.

This sequence joins TRBV6-1 and TRBJ2-1, with D unclear. V gave up 3 bases and J gave up 7 bases, with 7 bases separating them. Germline loops: CDR1 MNHNS, CDR2 SASEGT. The CDR3 totals 12 residues. For the CDR3, the DNA is TGTGCCAGCAGTGACCCCTTAAATGAGCAGTTCTTC. Encoded protein: CASSDPLNEQFF.

This chain's CDR3 is CASSYVGGEQPQHF. The CDR3 DNA reads as TGTGCCAGCAGTTATGTCGGAGGAGAACAGCCCCAGCATTTT. The rearrangement links TRBV6-6 to TRBJ1-5, with D uncertain. Trimming took off 3 bases at V and 7 bases at J, with 13 bases between the two ends. The germline V gene has CDR1 MNHNY and CDR2 SVGAGI (reference sequence). The CDR3 covers 14 residues.

There are a few counts of this clone. V and J are TRBV4-1 and TRBJ1-3, with a possible D match to TRBD1 (5 bases). Deletions cut 2 bases from V and 14 bases from J, with 19 bases between. Germline V lookup: CDR1 MGHRA, CDR2 YSYEKL. The CDR3 is 14 amino acids. The DNA for the CDR3 is TGCGCCAGCAGCCAATTCGGGAGGGTGGGGGTTTTATATTTT. It codes for CASSQFGRVGVLYF.

V is TRBV10-3 and J is TRBJ2-5; a weak D match, TRBD1 (5 bases). Germline CDR1 and CDR2: ENHRY and SYGVKD. Deletions cut 11 bases from V and 0 bases from J, with 16 bases between. The CDR3 length is 14 residues. As DNA, the CDR3 is TGTGCCGCTCGAGGCGACAGAGACCAAGAGACCCAGTACTTC. Amino acid sequence: CAARGDRDQETQYF.

The V call is TRBV2, the J call TRBJ2-2; 12 bases align to TRBD2. This CDR3 comprises 15 residues. Per the germline V gene, CDR1 is SNHLY and CDR2 is FYNNEI. J lost 6 bases, V lost 6 bases, and 5 bases had no gene match. This CDR3 is CASRPLAGGSGELFF. DNA for the CDR3: TGTGCCAGCAGACCACTAGCGGGGGGATCCGGGGAGCTGTTTTTT.

This clone showed up many times. At one boundary the junction diverges from the germline segment, which might be a read error. V usage is TRBV7-7 and J usage is TRBJ2-2; possibly TRBD2 for D (6 bases). The CDR3 is 17 residues long. In germline, CDR1 is SSHAT, CDR2 FNYEAQ (reference sequence). The CDR3 sequence: CASSTSLDWTNTGELFF. CDR3 bases: TGTGCTAGCAGCACTAGCCTCGACTGGACGAACACCGGGGAGCTGTTTTTT.

V and J are TRBV10-1 and TRBJ2-3; D remains ambiguous. The CDR3 has 12 amino acids. Germline V gives CDR1 WNHNN, CDR2 SYGVQD (reference sequence). V was pared by 5 bases and J by 2 bases, with 5 bases between. CDR3 DNA: TGCGCCAGCAGTTCTAACACAGATACGCAGTATTTT. Translation: CASSSNTDTQYF.

The J gene is TRBJ2-1, the V gene TRBV5-1, with 11 bases matching TRBD2. The CDR3 is made up of 16 amino acids. The V segment lost 4 bases and the J segment 3 bases; nucleotides outside the gene matches: 6. From germline, CDR1 is SGHRS and CDR2 YFSETQ. CDR3 coding DNA: TGCGCCAGCAGCCCTACCCTAGCGGGAGGCTACAATGAGCAGTTCTTC. Translation: CASSPTLAGGYNEQFF.

The chain combines TRBV28 with TRBJ1-1, with no clear D. The ends were cut back, 3 bases at V and 8 bases at J, with 10 bases in the middle. Germline loops: CDR1 MDHEN, CDR2 SYDVKM. The CDR3 sequence is 12 residues long. The CDR3 region has the DNA TGTGCCAGCAGTTTCCTAAGTGGGGAAGCTTTCTTT. This translates into CASSFLSGEAFF.

The rearrangement uses TRBV30 and TRBJ1-6; no clear D gene. Germline CDR1 is GTSNPN and CDR2 is SVGIG (reference sequence). This CDR3 has 11 residues. V lost 1 base to trimming and J lost 13 bases, with 8 bases between them. The CDR3 protein is CAWSGGVPLHF. The CDR3 DNA follows: TGTGCCTGGAGTGGCGGGGTTCCCCTCCACTTT.

The CDR3 sequence is CASSLFTDFNEKLFF. The CDR3 nucleotides are TGTGCCAGCAGCTTATTCACGGACTTTAATGAAAAACTGTTTTTT. The chain has TRBV7-8 and TRBJ1-4; D unclear. The ends were cut back, 2 bases at V and 4 bases at J, with 11 bases in the middle. Germline V gene data show CDR1 as SGHVS and CDR2 as FQNEAQ. The CDR3 spans 15 residues.

This chain links TRBV7-9 with TRBJ2-2, with 9 bases matching TRBD1. This CDR3 spans 17 amino acids. Germline CDR1 is SEHNR and CDR2 is FQNEAQ (reference sequence). V gave up 5 bases and J gave up 4 bases; unmatched junction bases: 11. DNA for the CDR3: TGTGCCAGCAGCCCCCCGGGACAGGGATTGGCCACCGGGGAGCTGTTTTTT. Its protein is CASSPPGQGLATGELFF.

This sequence joins TRBV6-5 and TRBJ2-3; D is ambiguous. Germline-derived CDR1 and CDR2 are MNHEY and SVGAGI. V was clipped by 7 bases and J by 1 base, with 9 bases between them. The CDR3 has 13 amino acids. The CDR3: CASMVRGTDTQYF. Here the CDR3 DNA reads TGTGCCAGCATGGTACGAGGCACAGATACGCAGTATTTT.

V gene TRBV7-8 combines with J gene TRBJ1-3; tentative D call: TRBD1 (5 bases). Germline-derived CDR1 and CDR2 are SGHVS and FQNEAQ. V was shortened by 3 bases and J by 2 bases, with 8 bases between the two germline ends. The CDR3 consists of 14 residues. The CDR3: CASSFGATGNTIYF. The CDR3 bases are TGTGCCAGCAGCTTCGGGGCGACTGGAAACACCATATATTTT.

The V gene is TRBV11-2, the J gene TRBJ2-7; TRBD2 matches 7 bases. CDR1 and CDR2 from the germline V gene are SGHAT and FQNNGV. Germline trimming cut 0 bases from V and 11 bases from J; bases unmatched to any gene: 7. The CDR3 totals 13 residues. The CDR3 is CASSLDLGSGEYF. DNA of the CDR3: TGTGCCAGCAGCTTAGATTTAGGAAGCGGGGAGTACTTC.

This chain uses TRBV4-3 with TRBJ2-2; D not certain. Looked up from germline, CDR1 is LGHNA and CDR2 is YSLEER. Trimming removed 1 base from V and 0 bases from J, with 9 bases in between. The CDR3 contains 16 residues. Here the CDR3 reads CASSQGAPANTGELFF. The CDR3, as DNA: TGCGCCAGCAGCCAAGGGGCCCCAGCGAACACCGGGGAGCTGTTTTTT.

The chain employs TRBV5-6 and TRBJ1-4; D is unclear. Germline CDR1 and CDR2: SGHDT and YYEEEE. The CDR3 sequence is 16 residues long. V shed 1 base and J shed 2 bases, with 12 bases lying between them. As DNA, the CDR3 is TGTGCCAGCAGCTTGTCGTTAGCCTCGACTAATGAAAAACTGTTTTTT. This sequence encodes CASSLSLASTNEKLFF.

V gene TRBV11-2 combines with J gene TRBJ2-1, with D possibly TRBD1 on 6 matching bases. Trimming shortened V by 2 bases and J by 10 bases, and 12 bases separated the two germline ends. Germline CDR1 SGHAT, CDR2 FQNNGV. The CDR3 extends over 13 amino acids. The CDR3 spells CASSLLVGAEQFF. As DNA, the CDR3 is TGTGCCAGCAGCTTATTGGTGGGGGCAGAGCAGTTCTTC.

The chain uses TRBV18 and TRBJ1-4; D uncertain. The V end lost 8 bases, the J end lost 3 bases, and 10 bases lay between the germline ends. This CDR3 comprises 13 residues. CDR1 is KGHSH and CDR2 is LQKENI in the germline V gene. The DNA of the CDR3 is TGTGCCAGCGCGACGGCCGCTAATGAAAAACTGTTTTTT. It specifies CASATAANEKLFF.

This clone was found once. The chain recombines TRBV29-1 with TRBJ1-2; no firm D call. The germline gives CDR1 SQVTM, CDR2 ANQGSEA. Trimming took 4 bases from V and 4 from J, leaving 10 bases between them. The CDR3 spans 12 residues. The CDR3 here is CSVVQRSYGYTF. The CDR3 region has the DNA TGCAGCGTTGTACAACGGAGCTATGGCTACACCTTC.

This clone was observed a handful of times. CDR3 loop: CASREIGPLEAFF. CDR3 nucleotide sequence: TGTGCCAGCAGAGAGATAGGTCCCCTTGAAGCTTTCTTT. This chain uses TRBV9 with TRBJ1-1; no clear D. The CDR3 extends over 13 amino acids. Trimming removed 5 bases at V and 7 bases at J, with 15 bases between. The germline CDR1 and CDR2 sequences are SGDLS and YYNGEE.